The subject of this entry is one T cell receptor (beta chain). This sample was included in a study of cytomegalovirus exposure and HLA in healthy donors. The PCR used 60 Vbeta and 13 Jbeta primers. Clones were read by immunoSEQ multiplex PCR, and TCRdb kept only the in-frame ones, dropping some. The sample yields about 160,000 clones, roughly 80% seen once. V lost 4 bases to trimming and J lost 3 bases; unmatched junction nucleotides: 6. Germline lookup yields CDR1 MDHEN and CDR2 SYDVKM. This CDR3 contains 15 residues. The sequencing input was PBMCs. The rearrangement links TRBV28 to TRBJ2-1; 7 bases fit TRBD2. The clonotype originates from a woman under 30 in good health and CMV-seronegative. The CDR3 loop is CASSSPRTSYNEQFF. The CDR3 coding sequence is TGTGCCAGCAGTTCGCCCCGGACTAGCTACAATGAGCAGTTCTTC. Variable domain in full (rest from reference TRBV28 and TRBJ2-1): DVKVTQSSRYLVKRTGEKVFLECVQDMDHENMFWYRQDPGLGLRLIYFSYDVKMKEKGDIPEGYSVSREKKERFSLILESASTNQTSMYLCASSSPRTSYNEQFFGPGTRLTVL.